This T cell receptor beta chain was captured by sequencing in a study of shared clonotypes between healthy human individuals. Overall study findings and caveats: Larger estimated richness was generally seen in naive subsets than in memory subsets. Clonotypes which were not shared had lower generation probabilities than clonotypes that all four donors shared.

The sorted-subset replicate PCRs were given around 200 ng DNA, which is around 29,000 T cell genomes. Sequenced by immunoSEQ multiplex PCR; TCRdb stores in-frame clones only, minus some. This table holds approximately 1.9 million clones, approximately 92% found once. Trimming removed 7 bases from V and 9 bases from J, with 21 bases in between. The CDR3 runs to 14 residues. Germline CDR1 reads MNHNS; CDR2 reads SASEGT. On this clone itself: The antigen remains undetermined.

Naive CD8 populations comprised CD45RO-negative cells positively selected for CCR7, excluding terminally differentiated effector memory CD45RA+ cells. The donors were all Caucasian adults (living in Nashville, Tennessee). Material: naive CD8+ T cells from PBMCs. This chain uses TRBV6-1 with TRBJ2-5, with D possibly being TRBD2 (5 bases). The TCR was taken from a man aged 18 to 29 in good health. Some clones in this sample may be carry-over from other donors' samples. The CDR3 reads CASTPGPRAEAQYF. CDR3 nucleotides: TGTGCCAGCACCCCCGGGCCCCGAGCGGAGGCCCAGTACTTC.